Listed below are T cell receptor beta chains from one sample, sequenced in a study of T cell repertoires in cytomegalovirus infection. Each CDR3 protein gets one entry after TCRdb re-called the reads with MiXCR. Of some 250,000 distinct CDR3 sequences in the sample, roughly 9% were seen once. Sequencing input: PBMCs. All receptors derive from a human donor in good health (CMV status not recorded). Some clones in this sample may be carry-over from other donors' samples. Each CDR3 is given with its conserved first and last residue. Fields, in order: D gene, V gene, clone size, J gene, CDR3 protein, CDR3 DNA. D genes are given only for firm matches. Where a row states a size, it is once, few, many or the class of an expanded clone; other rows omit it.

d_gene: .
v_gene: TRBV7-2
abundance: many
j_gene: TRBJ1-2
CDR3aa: CASSPTTIQYGYTF
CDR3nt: TGTGCCAGCAGCCCCACCACAATCCAATATGGCTACACCTTC

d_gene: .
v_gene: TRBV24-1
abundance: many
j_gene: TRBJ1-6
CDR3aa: CATSEDYNSPLHF
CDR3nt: TGTGCCACCAGTGAGGACTATAATTCACCCCTCCACTTT

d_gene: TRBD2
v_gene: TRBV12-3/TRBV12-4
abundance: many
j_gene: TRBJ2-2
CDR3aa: CASNPPGLAGGGAGELFF
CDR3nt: TGTGCCAGCAACCCTCCGGGACTAGCGGGAGGTGGGGCCGGGGAGCTGTTTTTT

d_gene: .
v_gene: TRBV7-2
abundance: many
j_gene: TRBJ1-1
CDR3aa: CASSLSSNTEAFF
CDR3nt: TGTGCCAGCAGCTTAAGTTCGAACACTGAAGCTTTCTTT

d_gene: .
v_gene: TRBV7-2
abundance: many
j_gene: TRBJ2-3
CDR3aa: CASSLAGQGNTDTQYF
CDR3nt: TGTGCCAGCAGCTTAGCGGGGCAGGGAAACACAGATACGCAGTATTTT

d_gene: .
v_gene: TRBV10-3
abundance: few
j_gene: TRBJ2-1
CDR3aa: CAISVNNNEQFF
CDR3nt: TGTGCCATCAGTGTTAATAACAATGAGCAGTTCTTC

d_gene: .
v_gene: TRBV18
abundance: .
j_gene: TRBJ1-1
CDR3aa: CASSPRSLGGPMNTEAFF
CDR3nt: TGTGCCAGCTCACCACGGAGTTTAGGTGGGCCCATGAACACTGAAGCTTTCTTT

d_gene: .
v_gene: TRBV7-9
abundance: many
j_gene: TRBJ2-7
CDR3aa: CASSLVGAYEQYF
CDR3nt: TGTGCCAGCAGCTTAGTTGGGGCCTACGAGCAGTACTTC

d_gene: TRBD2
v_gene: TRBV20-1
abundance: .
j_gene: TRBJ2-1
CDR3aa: CSAPHLAGGNEQFF
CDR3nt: TGCAGTGCTCCCCATCTAGCGGGGGGTAATGAGCAGTTCTTC

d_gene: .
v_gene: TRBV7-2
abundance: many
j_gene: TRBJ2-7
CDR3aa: CASSLGRTQQYF
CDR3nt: TGTGCCAGCAGCTTGGGACGGACGCAGCAGTACTTC

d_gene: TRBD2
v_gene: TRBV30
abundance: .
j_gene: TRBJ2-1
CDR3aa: CAWTYRGGTGNNEQFF
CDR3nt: TGTGCCTGGACCTATCGGGGGGGGACGGGGAACAATGAGCAGTTCTTC

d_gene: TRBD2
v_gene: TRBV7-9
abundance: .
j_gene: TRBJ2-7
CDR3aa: CASSPGTSVREQYF
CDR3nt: TGTGCCAGCAGTCCCGGGACTAGCGTTAGAGAGCAGTACTTC